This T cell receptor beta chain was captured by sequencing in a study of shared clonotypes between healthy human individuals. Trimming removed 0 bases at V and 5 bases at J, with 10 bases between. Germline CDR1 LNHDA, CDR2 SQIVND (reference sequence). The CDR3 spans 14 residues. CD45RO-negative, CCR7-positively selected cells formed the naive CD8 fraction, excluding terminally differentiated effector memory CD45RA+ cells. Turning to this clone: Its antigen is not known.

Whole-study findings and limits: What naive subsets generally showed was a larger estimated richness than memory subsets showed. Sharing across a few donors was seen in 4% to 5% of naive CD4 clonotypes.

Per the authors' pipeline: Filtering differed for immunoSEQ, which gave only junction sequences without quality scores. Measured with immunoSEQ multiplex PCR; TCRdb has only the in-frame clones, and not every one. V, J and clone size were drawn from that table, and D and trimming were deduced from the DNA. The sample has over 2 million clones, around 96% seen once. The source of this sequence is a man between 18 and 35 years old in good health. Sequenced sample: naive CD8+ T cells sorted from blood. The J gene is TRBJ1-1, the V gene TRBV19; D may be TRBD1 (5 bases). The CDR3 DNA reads TGTGCCAGTAGTATAGATTCAGGGTGGACTGAAGCTTTCTTT. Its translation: CASSIDSGWTEAFF.